The 27 T cell receptor beta chains below come from one sample, sequenced in a study of esophageal squamous cell carcinoma under preoperative chemotherapy. TCRdb re-derived calls from the PCR reads in MiXCR, one entry per CDR3 protein. The repertoire holds roughly 15,000 distinct CDR3 sequences, 60% seen once, with around half in the top ten. Time point of the sample: before preoperative PTX-NDP chemotherapy. Sampling took place from a patient given preoperative chemotherapy. The receptor set was obtained from a human donor with esophageal squamous cell carcinoma. The donor label of this sample is uncertain.

This clonotype is labeled as large. This rearrangement joins TRBV6-1 to TRBJ2-1; 10 bases line up with TRBD2. CDR3 length equals 16 residues. The germline CDR1 and CDR2 sequences are MNHNS and SASEGT. V gave up 4 bases and J gave up 2 bases; unmatched junction bases: 5. The CDR3 is CASSATTSGAYNEQFF. The CDR3 nucleotides read TGTGCCAGCAGTGCCACTACTAGCGGGGCCTACAATGAGCAGTTCTTC.

The chain joins TRBV6-4 to TRBJ2-3; TRBD2 is a possible D gene (7 bases). The J call may be mistaken, given a closer DNA end match to TRBJ2-7. The germline CDR1 and CDR2 sequences are MRHNA and SNTAGT. This CDR3 has 15 amino acids. The CDR3, as DNA: TGTGCCGCGGGTCTTGGTGGGGGGGCCCGAGATACGCAGTACTTC. It specifies CAAGLGGGARDTQYF.

V gene TRBV6-1 combines with J gene TRBJ2-1; D not resolved. V lost 8 bases and J 0 bases, leaving 23 bases between the germline ends. CDR1 MNHNS and CDR2 SASEGT come from the germline V gene. This CDR3 contains 18 residues. CDR3 sequence (DNA): TGTGCCAGCCCTAAAGCCGGCGGTGCGCTTAGCTCCTACAATGAGCAGTTCTTC. Its protein product is CASPKAGGALSSYNEQFF.

The chain combines TRBV6-1 with TRBJ2-3; 9 nucleotides match TRBD2. This CDR3 comprises 14 residues. Trimming at V came to 11 bases and at J to 11 bases, leaving 17 bases not matched to a gene. Germline V gene data show CDR1 as MNHNS and CDR2 as SASEGT. The CDR3, as DNA: TGTGCCGGCGCGGGGGGGGGGGCCAAAAATATGCAGTATTTT. The encoded protein is CAGAGGGAKNMQYF.

This clonotype showed up just a few times. This chain connects TRBV7-6 to TRBJ2-5, with TRBD2 matching 12 bases. V lost 2 bases to trimming and J lost 1 base; unmatched junction nucleotides: 2. This CDR3 has 16 residues. Germline V gene lookup returns CDR1 SGHVS and CDR2 FNYEAQ. The CDR3 sequence is CASSLRTSGVQETQYF. CDR3 DNA: TGTGCCAGCAGCTTAAGGACTAGCGGGGTCCAAGAGACCCAGTACTTC.

At least ten counts were recorded for this clonotype. The V gene is TRBV6-1, the J gene TRBJ2-1; 11 nucleotides match TRBD1. Trimming took 6 bases from V and 6 from J; bases not matched to a gene: 13. Germline V lookup: CDR1 MNHNS, CDR2 SASEGT. There are 17 residues in the CDR3. This chain's CDR3 is CASSTIPPGQGVNEQFF. DNA for the CDR3: TGTGCCAGCAGCACAATCCCACCGGGACAGGGGGTCAATGAGCAGTTCTTC.

The chain is built from TRBV6-1 and TRBJ2-3; D possibly corresponds to TRBD1 (5 bases). Near its end, the DNA agrees better with TRBJ2-7, so the J call may be wrong. This CDR3 has 16 residues. Germline CDR1 reads MNHNS; CDR2 reads SASEGT. The CDR3 DNA sequence: TGTGCCAGCCGTGCAAGCCAGGGTGGAACTAAAGATACGCAGTACTTC. This translates into CASRASQGGTKDTQYF.

This clonotype was detected a few times. Possible read error: a much larger clone is one base away. The chain uses TRBV7-2 and TRBJ2-5; 10 nucleotides line up with TRBD1. The CDR3 is 20 residues long. Germline CDR1 SGHTA, CDR2 FQGNSA. The junction had 24 bases not matched to a gene; V was cut back by 0 bases and J by 11 bases. CDR3 loop: CASSLAAGTGVRGSYNEQYF. CDR3 DNA: TGTGCCAGCAGCTTAGCCGCCGGGACAGGGGTTCGGGGCTCCTACAATGAGCAGTACTTC.

Regarding this clonotype: The junction departs from germline at one end; a sequencing error may be responsible. The chain employs TRBV11-2 and TRBJ2-1, with D possibly being TRBD2 (7 bases). Germline V lookup: CDR1 SGHAT, CDR2 FQNNGV. This CDR3 has 15 amino acids. The CDR3 reads CASSFEGGGGDEQFF. The CDR3, as DNA: TGTGCCAGCAGCTTTGAGGGAGGGGGAGGGGATGAGCAGTTCTTT.

The chain uses TRBV7-2 and TRBJ2-1; D ambiguous. The V gene's germline CDR1 is SGHTA and CDR2 FQGNSA. Trimming removed 2 bases from V and 10 bases from J, with 12 bases in between. The CDR3 has 13 amino acids. The CDR3 coding sequence is TGTGCCAGCAGCTTACGCCCTCTGTTCGAGCAGTTCTTC. Protein product: CASSLRPLFEQFF.

J is TRBJ2-3 and V is TRBV10-3, with D possibly being TRBD1 or TRBD2 (5 bases each). Trimming left V 9 bases short and J 11 bases short, with 21 bases between. Germline-derived CDR1 and CDR2 are ENHRY and SYGVKD. The CDR3 extends over 13 amino acids. The DNA of the CDR3 is TGTGCCATTCAGGGTGTTAGCACCGGGAAGCAGTATTTT. Amino acids: CAIQGVSTGKQYF.

This chain joins TRBV6-1 and TRBJ2-4, with 7 nucleotides matching TRBD2. After removal of 2 bases from V and 13 bases from J, the junction contained 14 bases not matched to a gene. The CDR3 runs to 15 residues. Per the germline V gene, CDR1 is MNHNS and CDR2 is SASEGT. CDR3 loop: CASSELGRGEGIQYF. CDR3 nucleotide sequence: TGTGCCAGCAGTGAATTGGGCCGGGGGGAAGGCATCCAGTACTTC.

This clonotype was found once. The junction and the germline gene differ at one end; a read error may be behind it. V gene TRBV6-5 combines with J gene TRBJ2-4; 7 bases agree with TRBD2. The V gene's germline CDR1 is MNHEY and CDR2 SVGAGI. This CDR3 is 18 amino acids long. DNA of the CDR3: TGTGCCAGCAGTTCCCCGGGAGCGGGGCTGGGAGTCACAGATACGCAGTACTTT. Protein: CASSSPGAGLGVTDTQYF.

A few counts support this clonotype. This chain links TRBV7-2 with TRBJ2-1; 10 positions agree with TRBD2. The end of the DNA fits TRBJ2-7 better, so the J call may be wrong. CDR3 size: 17 residues. Germline-derived CDR1 and CDR2 are SGHTA and FQGNSA. The CDR3 DNA sequence: TGTGCCAGCAGCTTAGCCCCAACTAGCGGGAAAGGGAATGAGCAGTACTTC. The encoded protein is CASSLAPTSGKGNEQYF.

For this clonotype: A junction boundary mismatches the germline segment, possibly from a read error. The chain employs TRBV6-1 and TRBJ2-3; either TRBD1 or TRBD2 may supply D (6 bases each). This CDR3 has 14 residues. Germline V gives CDR1 MNHNS, CDR2 SASEGT. CDR3 sequence: CASSGGLWKDTQYF. The CDR3 region has the DNA TGTGCGAGCAGTGGGGGGCTTTGGAAAGATACGCAGTATTTT.

This clonotype was seen repeatedly, ten times or more. The chain combines TRBV6-4 with TRBJ2-3, with TRBD2 matching 13 bases. Looked up from germline, CDR1 is MRHNA and CDR2 is SNTAGT. V shed 2 bases, J shed 4 bases, and the junction held 0 bases outside the gene matches. The CDR3 loop spans 15 amino acids. CDR3 sequence (DNA): TGTGCCAGCAGTGACACTAGCGGGGGGGCAGATACGCAGTATTTT. Translating it yields CASSDTSGGADTQYF.

The count of this clonotype is one. At one boundary the junction diverges from the germline segment, which might be a read error. CDR3 sequence: CASLKGAGGRDTQYF. The CDR3 nucleotides are TGTGCCAGTCTAAAGGGGGCGGGGGGGAGGGACACGCAGTACTTT. The chain couples TRBV6-1 to TRBJ2-3; TRBD2 aligns across 9 bases. The germline gives CDR1 MNHNS, CDR2 SASEGT. The CDR3 spans 15 residues.

The chain joins TRBV6-1 to TRBJ2-2; either TRBD1 or TRBD2 may supply D (5 bases each). Germline CDR1 is MNHNS and CDR2 is SASEGT. The CDR3 loop spans 14 amino acids. V dropped 6 bases and J dropped 16 bases, with 24 bases sitting between them. The CDR3 bases are TGTGCCAGCAGCTCGCGGGTGAGCACAGGTGCGCAGTTTTTT. It encodes CASSSRVSTGAQFF.

This clonotype was seen more than once but under ten times. The rearrangement links TRBV6-1 to TRBJ2-1; tentative D call: TRBD2 (6 bases). The CDR3 consists of 15 residues. The germline V and J ends were trimmed by 2 bases and 13 bases, with 21 bases remaining between them. Germline V lookup: CDR1 MNHNS, CDR2 SASEGT. CDR3 DNA: TGTGCCAGCAGTGAATCCTGGAGGGTTGCAGAGACCCAGTTCTTC. Its protein is CASSESWRVAETQFF.

Concerning this clonotype: Since a much larger clone is just one base distant, this may be a read error. The chain carries TRBV6-1 and TRBJ2-3, with a tentative D call TRBD2 (5 bases). The better agreement between TRBJ2-1 and the DNA end casts doubt on the J call. Germline CDR1 and CDR2: MNHNS and SASEGT. The length of the CDR3 is 14 residues. The CDR3 DNA sequence: TGTGCCAGCCTCCAACTGGGAGTAACCTACGAGCAGTTCTTC. Its protein is CASLQLGVTYEQFF.

The chain uses TRBV6-1 and TRBJ2-1; 9 bases line up with TRBD2. TRBJ2-7 matches the DNA end more closely, so the J call is doubtful. The germline V gene encodes CDR1 MNHNS and CDR2 SASEGT. The CDR3 is made up of 14 amino acids. CDR3 coding DNA: TGTGCCAGCAGGGCGGGACTAGCTTCCTACGAGCAGTACTTC. Protein sequence: CASRAGLASYEQYF.

V and J are TRBV6-1 and TRBJ2-5, with D unclear. The J call may be in error: the DNA end matches TRBJ2-7 better. The CDR3 is made up of 14 amino acids. Per germline, CDR1 MNHNS and CDR2 SASEGT. CDR3 DNA: TGTGCCAGCAGTGAAGCGTGGGGTCCCCACGAGCAGTACTTC. It codes for CASSEAWGPHEQYF.

As to this clonotype: A junction boundary mismatches the germline segment, possibly from a read error. The chain links TRBV7-2 to TRBJ2-3; D may be TRBD1 (6 bases). Germline values: CDR1 SGHTA, CDR2 FQGNSA. The CDR3 runs 14 residues. This CDR3 reads CASSPTGDKETQFF. The CDR3 DNA follows: TGTGCCAGCAGCCCTACCGGGGACAAAGAGACCCAGTTCTTT. The full variable domain, in which reference TRBV7-2 and TRBJ2-3 provide the parts outside the CDR3, is GAGVSQSPSNKVTEKGKDVELRCDPISGHTALYWYRQSLGQGLEFLIYFQGNSAPDKSGLPSDRFSAERTGGSVSTLTIQRTQQEDSAVYLCASSPTGDKETQFFGPGTRLTVL.

This clonotype was recorded many times. This chain's CDR3 is CASNPGTSGRAGFTGELFF. The CDR3 DNA follows: TGTGCCAGCAACCCCGGGACTAGCGGGAGGGCCGGTTTTACCGGGGAGCTGTTTTTT. This chain uses TRBV27 with TRBJ2-2, with 16 bases identical to TRBD2. Germline-derived CDR1 and CDR2 are MNHEY and SMNVEV (reference sequence). V trimming: 7 bases; J trimming: 5 bases; junction bases outside the gene matches: 13. CDR3 length: 19 amino acids.

This clonotype was seen a few times. At one end, the junction sequence differs from germline, possibly due to a read error. V and J are TRBV6-1 and TRBJ2-3, with 8 bases lining up with TRBD2. This CDR3 is 16 amino acids long. The germline CDR1 and CDR2 sequences are MNHNS and SASEGT. The CDR3 region has the DNA TGTGCCAGCGGGGGCAACGGGGGGGGCGAGCAAGATACGCAGTATTTC. Translated, it gives CASGGNGGGEQDTQYF.

Concerning this clonotype itself: Relative to the germline gene, one junction end is altered; a read error may explain this. The chain is built from TRBV7-2 and TRBJ2-7; 7 nucleotides agree with TRBD1. The CDR3 totals 14 residues. The V gene's germline CDR1 is SGHTA and CDR2 FQGNSA. The CDR3: CASSSRQGSHEQYF. CDR3 nucleotide sequence: TGTGCCAGCAGCAGTAGACAGGGCTCCCACGAGCAGTACTTC.

The V and J genes are TRBV6-1 and TRBJ2-1, with D tentatively TRBD2 (6 bases). Germline V gene data show CDR1 as MNHNS and CDR2 as SASEGT. V lost 6 bases to trimming and J lost 10 bases, with 22 bases between them. The CDR3 spans 15 residues. Here the CDR3 reads CASRNDRGGSYEQFF. As DNA, the CDR3 is TGTGCCAGCAGGAATGATAGGGGAGGCTCCTACGAGCAGTTCTTC.